The rows below give T cell receptor beta chains drawn from one sample of a study of T cell responses to AZD1222 COVID-19 vaccine. Profiled with immunoSEQ multiplex PCR; TCRdb holds only in-frame clones, not every one. The sample holds 75,000 to 90,000 clones; under 95% are singletons and the top ten take around 4.5%. The specimen was peripheral blood, collected 28 days after the second AZD1222 dose. Receptor source: an adult who received the AZD1222 COVID-19 vaccine. The CDR3 runs from the conserved cysteine through the conserved F or W. Each record gives: V gene, D gene, clone size, J gene, CDR3 protein, CDR3 DNA. The D gene is left open where the match is weak. The listing skips clone size in some rows; elsewhere it reads once, few, many or a size class.

TRBV9	TRBD2	-	TRBJ2-5	CASSGGLAGGETQYF	TGTGCCAGCAGCGGGGGACTAGCGGGAGGAGAGACCCAGTACTTC
TRBV7-9	-	-	TRBJ1-3	CASSYTGDSGNTIYF	TGTGCCAGCAGCTACACAGGAGACTCTGGAAACACCATATATTTT
TRBV7-2	TRBD2	-	TRBJ2-2	CASSSLASGAGELFF	TGTGCCAGCAGCTCCCTAGCTAGCGGGGCCGGGGAGCTGTTTTTT
TRBV5-4	-	-	TRBJ2-2	CASSFLGAGELFF	TGTGCCAGCAGCTTCTTGGGGGCCGGGGAGCTGTTTTTT
TRBV5-1	TRBD2	-	TRBJ2-1	CASSGTSGRRSYNEQFF	TGCGCCAGCAGCGGGACTAGCGGAAGACGCTCCTACAATGAGCAGTTCTTC
TRBV29-1	-	-	TRBJ1-1	CSAHRDLNTEAFF	TGCAGCGCTCACAGGGACTTGAACACTGAAGCTTTCTTT
TRBV14	TRBD2	-	TRBJ2-1	CATQGTPGLGYNEQFF	TGTGCCACACAGGGAACGCCGGGACTAGGCTACAATGAGCAGTTCTTC
TRBV29-1	TRBD1	-	TRBJ2-2	CSVARQGNTGELFF	TGCAGCGTGGCTCGACAGGGGAACACCGGGGAGCTGTTTTTT
TRBV7-9	TRBD1	-	TRBJ2-1	CASSLGQGRGEQFF	TGTGCCAGCAGCTTGGGACAGGGGAGGGGTGAGCAGTTCTTC
TRBV29-1	-	-	TRBJ1-1	CSVVPPYGNTEAFF	TGCAGCGTTGTTCCGCCATATGGGAACACTGAAGCTTTCTTT
TRBV7-8	-	once	TRBJ1-2	CASTLPGPNYGYTF	TGTGCCAGCACTCTCCCCGGACCCAACTATGGCTACACCTTC
TRBV10-2	-	-	TRBJ1-1	CASRRRERNTEAFF	TGCGCCAGCAGGAGACGGGAAAGGAACACTGAAGCTTTCTTT